This T cell receptor (beta chain) was recovered during a study of blood T cell repertoires in COVID-19. Assay: immunoSEQ multiplex PCR; the TCRdb copy retains only in-frame clones and omits some. Of 200,000 or so clones in the sample, 83% were seen once. Participants came from roughly 24 US areas, aged about 18 to 89 years. Sequenced input: PBMCs or T cells enriched from blood (not recorded which). The TCR sequence derives from a woman between 45 and 60 years old who had been exposed to COVID-19.

The CDR3: CASSVSPYPGLHTGELFF. In DNA, the CDR3 is TGTGCCAGCAGCGTAAGCCCCTATCCCGGACTTCACACCGGGGAGCTGTTTTTT. The V call is TRBV9, the J call TRBJ2-2; TRBD2 might be the D (5 bases). V was pared by 1 base and J by 3 bases, with 19 bases between. The CDR3 extends over 18 amino acids. Germline V lookup: CDR1 SGDLS, CDR2 YYNGEE.